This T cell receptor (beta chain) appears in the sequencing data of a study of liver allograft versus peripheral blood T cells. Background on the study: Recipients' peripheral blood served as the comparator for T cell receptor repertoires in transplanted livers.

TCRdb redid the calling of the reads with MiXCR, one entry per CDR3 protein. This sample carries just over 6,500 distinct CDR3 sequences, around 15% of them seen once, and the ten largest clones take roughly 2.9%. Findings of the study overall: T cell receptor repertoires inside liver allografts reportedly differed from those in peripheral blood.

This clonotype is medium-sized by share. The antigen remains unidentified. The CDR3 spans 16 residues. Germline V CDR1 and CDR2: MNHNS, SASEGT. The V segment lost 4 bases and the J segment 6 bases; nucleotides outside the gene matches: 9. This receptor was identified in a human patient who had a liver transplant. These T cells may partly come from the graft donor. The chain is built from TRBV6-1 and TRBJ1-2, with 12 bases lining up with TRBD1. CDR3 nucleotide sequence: TGTGCCAGCAGTGGCCAGGGGGACAGGGGGCGCGATGGCTACACCTTC. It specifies CASSGQGDRGRDGYTF.